This record covers a single TCR beta chain. V dropped 7 bases and J dropped 2 bases, with 12 bases sitting between them. The CDR3 has 13 residues. Germline CDR1 and CDR2: SGHRS and YFSETQ. These data come from a study of T-cell memory formation after mild COVID-19. MiXCR, run by TCRdb on the 5' RACE reads, gives a single entry per CDR3 protein. Found here are some 130,000 distinct CDR3 sequences, roughly 15% of them singletons; the top ten hold 14%. The V gene is TRBV5-1, the J gene TRBJ2-5; tentatively, D is TRBD2 (5 bases). The receptor's source is an adult woman who had mild COVID-19 (a few samples of this study predate the infection). Cell type and time point are not known. Input material: PBMCs or a T cell subset sorted from them (not recorded which). CDR3 DNA: TGCGCCAGCGCTAACTCGGGGCAAGAGACCCAGTACTTC. Protein product: CASANSGQETQYF.